The present T cell receptor beta chain was sequenced within a study of blood T cells in healthy people across ages. Through a sample-barcoded 5' primer and a J-beta primer mix, a second PCR was run for roughly 6 to 11 cycles. TCRdb re-called the 5' RACE reads through MiXCR, storing one row per CDR3 protein. This table has 850,000 to 1,300,000 distinct CDR3 sequences, more than 40% appearing once. Russia was home to the donors, healthy Caucasian individuals aged roughly 6 to 90. Collection of roughly 10 milliliters of peripheral blood was performed for each donor. Germline V gene lookup returns CDR1 LNHNV and CDR2 YYDKDF (reference sequence). This CDR3 contains 15 residues. The ends were cut back, 5 bases at V and 2 bases at J, with 16 bases in the middle.

Sequencing was carried out using blood. The chain combines TRBV15 with TRBJ2-7; D gene ambiguous. This receptor was taken from a woman in her fifties or sixties in good health. Written as DNA, the CDR3 is TGTGCCACCAGCCCCTCCGCCGGTTTTACCTACGAGCAGTACTTC. As protein: CATSPSAGFTYEQYF.